Each of the 32 T cell receptor beta chains below was sequenced from the same sample in a study of T cell repertoires in cytomegalovirus infection. TCRdb used MiXCR to reprocess the reads, holding one entry per CDR3 protein. Of more than 500,000 distinct CDR3 sequences listed, approximately 15% are singletons. Sequenced sample: CD8+ T cells from PBMCs. The source is a human donor in good health (CMV status not recorded). Some clones in this sample may be carry-over from other donors' samples.

In its sample, this clonotype was seen a few times. The V gene is TRBV5-4, the J gene TRBJ2-1; TRBD2 matches at 13 bases. V shed 5 bases, J shed 8 bases, and the junction held 4 bases outside the gene matches. The CDR3 is 14 amino acids. The germline gives CDR1 SGHNT, CDR2 YYREEE (reference sequence). CDR3 in amino acids: CASRGLAGVHEQFF. The CDR3 bases are TGTGCCAGCAGAGGACTAGCGGGAGTGCATGAGCAGTTCTTC.

For this clonotype: A read error may account for a junction end that differs from germline. The chain links TRBV7-3 to TRBJ1-1; 10 nucleotides match TRBD1. There are 13 residues in the CDR3. Germline values: CDR1 SGHTA, CDR2 FQGTGA. The CDR3 sequence: CASSSGQGTVAFF. The CDR3, as DNA: TGTGCCAGCAGCTCGGGACAGGGGACTGTAGCTTTCTTT.

In its sample, this clonotype was seen many times. V gene TRBV27 combines with J gene TRBJ1-1; D possibly corresponds to TRBD1 (5 bases). Trimming pared 5 bases from V and 1 base from J, leaving 11 bases between. In germline, CDR1 is MNHEY, CDR2 SMNVEV (reference sequence). This CDR3 comprises 14 residues. The DNA of the CDR3 is TGTGCCAGCAGTGCATTCACAGGGAACACTGAAGCTTTCTTT. Its translation is CASSAFTGNTEAFF.

The chain couples TRBV27 to TRBJ1-1, with D possibly matching TRBD1 (5 bases). CDR1 MNHEY and CDR2 SMNVEV come from the germline V gene (reference sequence). V lost 4 bases to trimming and J lost 3 bases, with 12 bases between them. This CDR3 is 14 amino acids long. The CDR3 DNA is TGTGCCAGCAGTTCACCAGGGTTGGACACTGAAGCTTTCTTT. Encoded protein: CASSSPGLDTEAFF.

Concerning this clonotype itself: This may be a read error: a much more frequent sequence differs by one nucleotide. The gene calls are TRBV25-1 and TRBJ2-7; D is unresolved. CDR1 is MGHDK, CDR2 SYGVNS, per germline. This CDR3 has 11 amino acids. CDR3 in amino acids: CASSDLYEQCF. The CDR3 bases are TGTGCCAGCAGTGATCTGTACGAGCAGTGCTTC.

About this clonotype itself: It may be a read error: a sequence one base away is much more abundant. The chain couples TRBV11-1 to TRBJ1-1; 7 bases line up with TRBD1. The germline V gene encodes CDR1 SGHAT and CDR2 FQDESV (reference sequence). The CDR3 runs to 16 residues. CDR3 DNA: TGTGCCAGCAGCTTAGTAGAGGCAGGGGGGAACACTAAAGCTTTCTTT. It specifies CASSLVEAGGNTKAFF.

Of note for this clonotype: This clone may be a read error of a much larger clone one base away. The chain carries TRBV7-3 and TRBJ1-3; no firm D call. Per germline, CDR1 SGHTA and CDR2 FQGTGA. The CDR3 runs 14 residues. In DNA form, the CDR3 reads TGTGCCAGCAGCTTGAAGTATCGTGGAACCACCATATATTTT. Its translation is CASSLKYRGTTIYF.

This clonotype has more than one count but fewer than ten. CDR3 in DNA: TGTGCCAGCAGTGAGCGACCTATCTATGGCTACACCTTC. It translates to CASSERPIYGYTF. The chain is built from TRBV6-1 and TRBJ1-2; D is unclear. The CDR3 has 13 amino acids. The V and J ends lost 3 bases and 4 bases respectively, with 9 bases between them. CDR1 MNHNS and CDR2 SASEGT come from the germline V gene.

The J gene is TRBJ2-3, the V gene TRBV19, with 7 bases matching TRBD2. CDR1 is LNHDA, CDR2 SQIVND, per germline (reference sequence). The CDR3 is 15 amino acids. V lost 3 bases to trimming and J lost 5 bases; unmatched junction nucleotides: 8. The CDR3 is CASSIRDRGGDTQYF. The CDR3 DNA is TGTGCCAGTAGTATCCGGGACCGCGGGGGAGATACGCAGTATTTT.

This clonotype was counted ten times or more. This CDR3 is CASSLILAGGLDQETQYF. In DNA, the CDR3 is TGTGCCAGCAGCTTAATACTAGCGGGAGGATTGGATCAAGAGACCCAGTACTTC. This chain uses TRBV7-6 with TRBJ2-5, with TRBD2 identical over 12 bases. This CDR3 comprises 18 residues. Unmatched junction bases numbered 9, after V lost 2 bases and J lost 2 bases. The germline V gene has CDR1 SGHVS and CDR2 FNYEAQ.

V gene TRBV2 combines with J gene TRBJ1-4; D remains unclear. The CDR3 is 13 residues long. V dropped 8 bases and J dropped 0 bases, with 7 bases sitting between them. CDR1 is SNHLY, CDR2 FYNNEI, per germline. The CDR3 spells CASSDATNEKLFF. The CDR3 DNA follows: TGTGCCAGCTCGGATGCAACTAATGAAAAACTGTTTTTT.

This clonotype was recorded a few times. This chain connects TRBV2 to TRBJ2-3; 10 bases align to TRBD2. Trimming removed 7 bases from V and 1 base from J; junction bases left unmatched: 8. There are 16 residues in the CDR3. The V gene's germline CDR1 is SNHLY and CDR2 FYNNEI. The CDR3, as DNA: TGTGCCAGCATCATTGAACTAGCGGGACGCACAGATACGCAGTATTTT. Protein: CASIIELAGRTDTQYF.

This chain connects TRBV20-1 to TRBJ2-1, with 10 nucleotides matching TRBD2. From germline, CDR1 is DFQATT and CDR2 SNEGSKA (reference sequence). Germline trimming cut 5 bases from V and 4 bases from J; bases unmatched to any gene: 8. The CDR3 consists of 15 residues. The CDR3 is CSAHSLAGKYNEQFF. CDR3 DNA: TGCAGTGCTCACTCACTAGCGGGGAAATACAATGAGCAGTTCTTC.

This clonotype has more than one count but fewer than ten. The chain recombines TRBV25-1 with TRBJ1-5; 9 bases agree with TRBD1. The length of the CDR3 is 16 residues. V dropped 8 bases and J dropped 5; count of bases not matched to a gene: 13. Germline V lookup: CDR1 MGHDK, CDR2 SYGVNS. The CDR3 DNA sequence: TGTGCCAGCCAGCCGAGCACAGGGGGCCGGGATCAGCCCCAGCATTTT. Protein: CASQPSTGGRDQPQHF.

This clonotype appeared a single time. CDR3 coding DNA: TGCAGTGCGACAGGCTCCTACGAGCAGTACTTC. Translated: CSATGSYEQYF. The chain combines TRBV20-1 with TRBJ2-7; TRBD1 is a possible D gene (6 bases). Trimming cost V 6 bases and J 0 bases, with 6 bases left between them. Germline V lookup: CDR1 DFQATT, CDR2 SNEGSKA (reference sequence). The CDR3 length is 11 residues.

This clonotype was found many times. The rearrangement joins TRBV7-9 to TRBJ1-1; unclear D gene. The CDR3 is 14 amino acids. Deletions cut 4 bases from V and 3 bases from J, with 12 bases between. The V gene's germline CDR1 is SEHNR and CDR2 FQNEAQ (reference sequence). The CDR3 region has the DNA TGTGCCAGCAGCTCCACTACTGAGGACACTGAAGCTTTCTTT. Translated: CASSSTTEDTEAFF.

The V and J genes are TRBV11-3 and TRBJ2-1; possible D gene TRBD2, 5 bases. CDR3 length: 17 amino acids. The V gene's germline CDR1 is SGHNT and CDR2 YENEEA. V was cut by 1 base and J by 5 bases, with 18 bases left in between. The CDR3 protein is CASSLVLEGRPDNEQFF. The DNA of the CDR3 is TGTGCCAGCAGCTTAGTCCTAGAGGGCAGGCCCGACAATGAGCAGTTCTTC.

The chain's CDR3 is CASTPGPDYGYTF. The CDR3, as DNA: TGTGCCAGCACCCCGGGACCGGACTATGGCTACACCTTC. The J gene is TRBJ1-2, the V gene TRBV27; a possible D gene is TRBD1 (5 bases). Trimming removed 7 bases from V and 3 bases from J, with 12 bases in between. CDR1 is MNHEY, CDR2 SMNVEV, per germline (reference sequence). The CDR3 extends over 13 amino acids.

This clonotype has at least ten counts. The chain recombines TRBV6-2 or TRBV6-3 with TRBJ2-2; D is unresolved. The CDR3 has 14 residues. Trimming left V 0 bases short and J 7 bases short, with 9 bases between. CDR1 MNHEY and CDR2 SVGEGT come from the germline V gene. As DNA, the CDR3 is TGTGCCAGCAGTTACTCGACCCCTAACGGGGAGCTGTTTTTT. Its protein product is CASSYSTPNGELFF.

This clonotype was seen a few times. The chain couples TRBV19 to TRBJ2-7; 8 positions match TRBD2. This CDR3 is 14 amino acids long. Germline V gene data show CDR1 as LNHDA and CDR2 as SQIVND (reference sequence). Trimming took 5 bases from V and 7 from J; bases not matched to a gene: 10. This CDR3 is CASSRVVPGGEQYF. The CDR3 DNA sequence: TGTGCCAGTAGTCGGGTGGTTCCGGGAGGGGAGCAGTACTTC.

This clonotype has more than one count but fewer than ten. V is TRBV18 and J is TRBJ2-7; TRBD1 agrees at 9 bases. V shed 5 bases, J shed 2 bases, and the junction held 4 bases outside the gene matches. The germline V gene encodes CDR1 KGHSH and CDR2 LQKENI. This CDR3 has 14 residues. As DNA, the CDR3 is TGTGCCAGCTCAGAACGGGACAGGGCCTACGAGCAGTACTTC. Its translation: CASSERDRAYEQYF.

This clonotype was seen ten or more times. The V and J genes are TRBV11-2 and TRBJ2-5, with D possibly TRBD2 on 6 matching bases. The CDR3 extends over 14 amino acids. Trimming stripped 0 bases from V and 6 bases from J, with 11 bases between. Per the germline V gene, CDR1 is SGHAT and CDR2 is FQNNGV. The DNA for the CDR3 is TGTGCCAGCAGCTTAGACGGGGGTAGAAAGACCCAGTACTTC. Its translation: CASSLDGGRKTQYF.

This clonotype appeared many times. J is TRBJ2-7 and V is TRBV7-8; the D call may be TRBD1 or TRBD2 (6 bases each). This CDR3 spans 15 amino acids. Trimming pared 6 bases from V and 6 bases from J, leaving 21 bases between. Germline assignment: CDR1 SGHVS and CDR2 FQNEAQ. CDR3 protein: CASRPGSWGAIEQYF. As DNA, the CDR3 is TGTGCCAGCAGACCGGGGTCCTGGGGGGCCATCGAGCAGTACTTC.

This clonotype was picked up a small number of times. The chain carries TRBV20-1 and TRBJ2-1; D not certain. Trimming cost V 0 bases and J 3 bases, with 15 bases left between them. In germline, CDR1 is DFQATT, CDR2 SNEGSKA (reference sequence). The CDR3 totals 16 residues. The CDR3 here is CSAREALQTIYNEQFF. The CDR3 DNA is TGCAGTGCTAGAGAAGCTCTCCAGACGATCTACAATGAGCAGTTCTTC.

This rearrangement joins TRBV19 to TRBJ2-3; unclear D gene. The CDR3 has 16 residues. CDR1 is LNHDA and CDR2 is SQIVND in the germline V gene (reference sequence). The V end was cut by 5 bases, the J end by 4 bases, with 19 bases between. The CDR3 loop reads CASSVGPVYRPDTQYF. The CDR3 DNA reads TGTGCCAGTAGTGTCGGGCCTGTCTATCGCCCAGATACGCAGTATTTT.

This chain joins TRBV7-6 and TRBJ2-7, with TRBD2 matching 8 bases. V was clipped by 1 base and J by 1 base; unmatched bases: 9. Germline assignment: CDR1 SGHVS and CDR2 FNYEAQ. This CDR3 region has 17 residues. CDR3 sequence: CASSLDAGGQRSYEQYF. CDR3 sequence (DNA): TGTGCCAGCAGCTTAGACGCGGGAGGACAGCGATCCTACGAGCAGTACTTC. Based on the CDR3 plus reference TRBV7-6 and TRBJ2-7, the full variable domain is GAGVSQSPRYKVTKRGQDVALRCDPISGHVSLYWYRQALGQGPEFLTYFNYEAQQDKSGLPNDRFSAERPEGSISTLTIQRTEQRDSAMYRCASSLDAGGQRSYEQYFGPGTRLTVT.

This clonotype was seen ten or more times. The chain recombines TRBV7-3 with TRBJ2-1, with D possibly being TRBD1 or TRBD2 (7 bases each). Per germline, CDR1 SGHTA and CDR2 FQGTGA. The CDR3 has 19 residues. The ends were cut back, 0 bases at V and 1 base at J, with 19 bases in the middle. CDR3 DNA sequence: TGTGCCAGCAGCTTAACTAGGACAGGCAGGGGGGGATCCTACAATGAGCAGTTCTTC. It is translated as CASSLTRTGRGGSYNEQFF.

On this clonotype itself: Mismatch with germline at one junction end may stem from a read error. J is TRBJ2-2 and V is TRBV4-1; D possibly corresponds to TRBD2 (5 bases). Per the germline V gene, CDR1 is MGHRA and CDR2 is YSYEKL. The CDR3 has 16 residues. The CDR3 DNA follows: TGTGCCAGCAGCCAAGCCGGGATTCTGATGACCGGGGAGCTGTTTTTT. It is translated as CASSQAGILMTGELFF.

This clonotype showed up just a few times. The V call is TRBV9, the J call TRBJ1-2; perhaps TRBD1 as D (5 bases). V shed 1 base and J shed 0 bases, with 10 bases lying between them. CDR3 length equals 15 residues. Germline loops: CDR1 SGDLS, CDR2 YYNGEE. The CDR3 loop is CASSVKGSANYGYTF. For the CDR3, the DNA is TGTGCCAGCAGCGTAAAGGGGTCCGCTAACTATGGCTACACCTTC.

In this sample, this clonotype turned up a few times. DNA of the CDR3: TGTGCCAGCAGCCAAGAAGCGGAAGGCTCTGGAAACACCATATATTTT. It translates to CASSQEAEGSGNTIYF. The gene calls are TRBV3-1 and TRBJ1-3; no definite D call. V gave up 0 bases and J gave up 0 bases, with 9 bases separating them. The CDR3 runs 16 residues. The germline gives CDR1 LGHDT, CDR2 YNNKEL (reference sequence).

This clonotype was detected many times. V gene TRBV7-9 combines with J gene TRBJ1-1; D not certain. Germline V gives CDR1 SEHNR, CDR2 FQNEAQ (reference sequence). Deletions cut 5 bases from V and 10 bases from J, with 14 bases between. CDR3 size: 12 residues. The DNA of the CDR3 is TGTGCCAGCAGCGTCGGACGGACCGCAGCTTTCTTT. Its translation is CASSVGRTAAFF.

V is TRBV19 and J is TRBJ1-1; tentatively, D is TRBD1 (5 bases). The germline V gene encodes CDR1 LNHDA and CDR2 SQIVND (reference sequence). The germline V and J ends were trimmed by 9 bases and 5 bases, with 16 bases remaining between them. The CDR3 runs 13 residues. The CDR3 DNA sequence: TGTGCCAGCATCACCAGGGCTACGACTGAAGCTTTCTTT. Translated, it gives CASITRATTEAFF.